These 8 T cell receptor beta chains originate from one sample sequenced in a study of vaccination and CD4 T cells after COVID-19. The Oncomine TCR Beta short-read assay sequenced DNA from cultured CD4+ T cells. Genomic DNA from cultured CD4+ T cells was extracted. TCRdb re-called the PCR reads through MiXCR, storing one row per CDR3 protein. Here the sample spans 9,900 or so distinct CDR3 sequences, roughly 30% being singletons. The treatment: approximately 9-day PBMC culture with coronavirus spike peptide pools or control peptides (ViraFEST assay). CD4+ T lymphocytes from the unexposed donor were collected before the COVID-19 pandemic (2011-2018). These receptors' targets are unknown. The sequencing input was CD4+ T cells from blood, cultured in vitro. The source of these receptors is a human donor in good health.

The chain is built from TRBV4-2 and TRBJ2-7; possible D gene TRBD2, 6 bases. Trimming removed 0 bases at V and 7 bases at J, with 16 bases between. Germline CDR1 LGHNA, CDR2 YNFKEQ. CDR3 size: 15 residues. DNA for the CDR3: TGTGCCAGCAGCCAAGATTTCTCGGGAGTAAAAGAGCAGTACTTC. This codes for CASSQDFSGVKEQYF.

Here the CDR3 reads CASSSRASGTSPSNEQFF. CDR3 in DNA: TGTGCCAGCAGCTCCAGAGCTAGCGGGACCTCCCCCAGCAATGAGCAGTTCTTC. The rearrangement uses TRBV7-2 and TRBJ2-1; 9 bases align to TRBD2. The CDR3 covers 18 residues. Losses at the gene ends were 4 bases for V and 6 bases for J; bases not matched to a gene: 16. Germline V gives CDR1 SGHTA, CDR2 FQGNSA. The full variable domain, completed using reference TRBV7-2 and TRBJ2-1, is GAGVSQSPSNKVTEKGKDVELRCDPISGHTALYWYRQSLGQGLEFLIYFQGNSAPDKSGLPSDRFSAERTGGSVSTLTIQRTQQEDSAVYLCASSSRASGTSPSNEQFFGPGTRLTVL.

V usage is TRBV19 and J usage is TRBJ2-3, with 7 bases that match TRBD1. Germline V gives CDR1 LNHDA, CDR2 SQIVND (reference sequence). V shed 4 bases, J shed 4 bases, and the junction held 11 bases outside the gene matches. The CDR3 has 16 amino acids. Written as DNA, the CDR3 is TGTGCCAGTAGTACCCCCAGAGGGGGCCGGGCAGATACGCAGTATTTT. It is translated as CASSTPRGGRADTQYF.

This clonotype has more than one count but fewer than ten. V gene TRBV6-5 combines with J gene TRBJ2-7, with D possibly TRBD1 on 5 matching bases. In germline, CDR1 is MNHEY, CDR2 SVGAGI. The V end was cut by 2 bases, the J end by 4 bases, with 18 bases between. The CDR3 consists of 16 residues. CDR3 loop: CASSYNNDSPGYEQYF. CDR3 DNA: TGTGCCAGCAGTTACAATAATGACTCGCCAGGGTACGAGCAGTACTTC.

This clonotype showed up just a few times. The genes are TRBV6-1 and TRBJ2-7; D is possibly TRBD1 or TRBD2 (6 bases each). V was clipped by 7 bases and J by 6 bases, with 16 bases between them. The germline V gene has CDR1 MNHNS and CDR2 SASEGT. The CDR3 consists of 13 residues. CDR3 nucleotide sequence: TGTGCCAGCAACACAGGGATCGGGGGCGAGCAGTACTTC. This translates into CASNTGIGGEQYF.

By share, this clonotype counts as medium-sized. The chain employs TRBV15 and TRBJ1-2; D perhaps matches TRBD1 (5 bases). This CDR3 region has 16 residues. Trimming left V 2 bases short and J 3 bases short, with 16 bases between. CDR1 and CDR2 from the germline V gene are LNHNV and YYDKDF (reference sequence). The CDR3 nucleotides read TGTGCCACCAGCAGACGCCTAGGGCGGGGGGACTATGGCTACACCTTC. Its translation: CATSRRLGRGDYGYTF.

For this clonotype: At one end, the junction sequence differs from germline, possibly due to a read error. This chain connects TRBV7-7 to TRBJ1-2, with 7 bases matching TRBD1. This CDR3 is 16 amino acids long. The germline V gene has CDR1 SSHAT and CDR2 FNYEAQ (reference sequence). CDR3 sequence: CASSLGGRGTFYGYTF. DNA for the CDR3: TGTGCTAGCAGCTTAGGTGGCAGGGGGACCTTCTATGGCTACACCTTC.

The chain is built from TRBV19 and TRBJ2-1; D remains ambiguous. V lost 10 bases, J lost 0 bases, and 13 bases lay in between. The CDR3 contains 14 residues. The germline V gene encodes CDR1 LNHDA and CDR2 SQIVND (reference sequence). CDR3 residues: CATGRDSSYNEQFF. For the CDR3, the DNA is TGTGCCACAGGACGCGATAGCTCCTACAATGAGCAGTTCTTC.